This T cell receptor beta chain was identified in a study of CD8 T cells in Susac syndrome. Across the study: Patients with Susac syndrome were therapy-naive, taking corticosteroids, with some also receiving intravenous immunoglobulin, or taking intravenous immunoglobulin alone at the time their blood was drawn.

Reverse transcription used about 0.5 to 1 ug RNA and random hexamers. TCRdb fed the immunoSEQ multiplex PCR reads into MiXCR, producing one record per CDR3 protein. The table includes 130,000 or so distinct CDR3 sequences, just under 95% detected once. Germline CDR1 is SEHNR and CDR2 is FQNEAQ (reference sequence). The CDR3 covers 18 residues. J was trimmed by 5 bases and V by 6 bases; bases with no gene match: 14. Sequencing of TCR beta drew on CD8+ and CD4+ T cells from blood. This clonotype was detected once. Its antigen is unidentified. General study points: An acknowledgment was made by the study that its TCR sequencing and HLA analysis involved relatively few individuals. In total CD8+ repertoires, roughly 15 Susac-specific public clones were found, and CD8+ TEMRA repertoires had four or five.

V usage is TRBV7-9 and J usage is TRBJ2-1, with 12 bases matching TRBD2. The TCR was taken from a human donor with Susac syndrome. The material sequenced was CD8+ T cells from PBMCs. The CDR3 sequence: CASSSGISTSGGHNEQFF. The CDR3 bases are TGTGCCAGCAGTTCAGGAATCTCGACTAGCGGGGGCCACAATGAGCAGTTCTTC.